The T cell receptor beta chain under discussion was sequenced for a study of blood T cell repertoires in COVID-19. The CDR3 is 11 amino acids. Germline lookup yields CDR1 LGHNT and CDR2 FRNRAP. V was cut by 4 bases and J by 5 bases, with 6 bases left in between. The data were produced by immunoSEQ multiplex PCR, yet TCRdb's version contains in-frame clones alone and is incomplete. The sample records about 220,000 clones, 70% to 90% being singletons. Sequencing was done on a sample of peripheral blood. V gene TRBV12-5 combines with J gene TRBJ2-7; D not certain. This clonotype originated in a young woman who had recovered from COVID-19. The CDR3 spells CASGSFDEQYF. CDR3 sequence (DNA): TGTGCTAGTGGTTCCTTCGACGAGCAGTACTTC. The whole variable domain, remainder taken from reference TRBV12-5 and TRBJ2-7, is DARVTQTPRHKVTEMGQEVTMRCQPILGHNTVFWYRQTMMQGLELLAYFRNRAPLDDSGMPKDRFSAEMPDATLATLKIQPSEPRDSAVYFCASGSFDEQYFGPGTRLTVT.